This is a list of T cell receptor beta chains from one sample in a study of type 1 and type 2 diabetes patients. TCRdb used MiXCR to reprocess the multiplex PCR reads, holding one entry per CDR3 protein. The sample lists approximately 260,000 distinct CDR3 sequences, more than 45% occurring once. Material for sequencing was peripheral blood mononuclear cells (PBMCs). The source of these receptors is a man aged 18 to 35 with type 2 diabetes. CDR3s include the opening cysteine and the closing phenylalanine or tryptophan. Each record gives: D gene, J gene, clone size, V gene, CDR3 DNA, CDR3 protein. D genes are given only for firm matches. Clone size appears in some rows only: once, few, many, or a class for an expanded clone.

NA | TRBJ2-7 | NA | TRBV9 | TGTGCCAGCTCACCACAGGGCCGAACCTACGAGCAGTACTTC | CASSPQGRTYEQYF
NA | TRBJ1-1 | NA | TRBV7-2 | TGTGCCAGCAGCTTATTGGGGTATTGGAACACTGAAGCTTTCTTT | CASSLLGYWNTEAFF
NA | TRBJ1-2 | few | TRBV6-5 | TGTGCCAGCAGTCCGGGAGAGGCGGATGGCTACACCTTC | CASSPGEADGYTF
NA | TRBJ2-2 | NA | TRBV27 | TGTGCCAGCAGTTTAACGGATAGTAACACCGGGGAGCTGTTTTTT | CASSLTDSNTGELFF
NA | TRBJ2-7 | many | TRBV30 | TGTGCCTGGATAGGGGGCTACGAGCAGTACTTC | CAWIGGYEQYF
NA | TRBJ1-2 | NA | TRBV9 | TGTGCCAGCAGTGAACAGGGATTATATGGCTACACCTTC | CASSEQGLYGYTF
NA | TRBJ2-7 | NA | TRBV7-2 | TGTGCCAGCAGCTCCCTCGCAGGGGGGCCCTACGAGCAGTACTTC | CASSSLAGGPYEQYF
NA | TRBJ1-4 | NA | TRBV12-3/TRBV12-4 | TGTACCAGCAGTCCCTCAGGAACCTCTAATGAAAAACTGTTTTTT | CTSSPSGTSNEKLFF
NA | TRBJ2-7 | once | TRBV20-1 | TGCAGTGCTAGGGGAGGGGGTGCCTACGAGCAGTACTTC | CSARGGGAYEQYF
NA | TRBJ2-7 | NA | TRBV2 | TGTGCCAGCGGGACAAAGCAAAACTACGAGCAGTACTTC | CASGTKQNYEQYF
NA | TRBJ1-2 | once | TRBV2 | TGTGCCAGCAGTGAATGGGACCGCTATGGCTACACCTTC | CASSEWDRYGYTF
TRBD2 | TRBJ2-3 | NA | TRBV7-6 | TGTGCCAGCAGCTGGGCCCTAAGGGGCGGGGGGAGCACAGATACGCAGTATTTT | CASSWALRGGGSTDTQYF
TRBD1 | TRBJ1-4 | few | TRBV6-5 | TGTGCCAGCAGTACTGGAGACAGGGTTGGGGAAAAACTGTTTTTT | CASSTGDRVGEKLFF
NA | TRBJ1-1 | NA | TRBV30 | TGTGGCTGGAGTCTGAGGGTCGAAGCTTTCTTT | CGWSLRVEAFF
TRBD1 | TRBJ2-7 | NA | TRBV7-2 | TGTGCCAGCAGCTTTAAGACAGGGGACGAGCAGTACTTC | CASSFKTGDEQYF
TRBD2 | TRBJ2-1 | few | TRBV2 | TGTGCCAGCAGTGACCTCGGGACTAGTGTGGTTAATGAGCAGTTCTTC | CASSDLGTSVVNEQFF
NA | TRBJ2-5 | few | TRBV7-3 | TGTGCCAGCAGCTTAAGCGTGGAAGAGACCCAGTACTTC | CASSLSVEETQYF
NA | TRBJ1-3 | NA | TRBV19 | TGTGCCAGTAACACGTGGACAGCCTCTGGAAACACCATATATTTT | CASNTWTASGNTIYF
NA | TRBJ1-2 | NA | TRBV7-3 | TGTGCCAGCAGCTTAGGTCCCCCGGGGGATGGCTACACCTTC | CASSLGPPGDGYTF
NA | TRBJ1-4 | NA | TRBV20-1 | TGCAGTGCTAGAGATGAAGAAAAACTGTTTTTT | CSARDEEKLFF
TRBD2 | TRBJ2-5 | NA | TRBV6-5 | TGTGCCAGCAGTTACACGTTAGCGGGGGGAGAGACCCAGTACTTC | CASSYTLAGGETQYF
NA | TRBJ1-1 | few | TRBV7-2 | TGTGCCAGCAGCTTAAGTGCCGGGGTTAAAGCTTTCTTT | CASSLSAGVKAFF
NA | TRBJ2-2 | NA | TRBV14 | TGTGCCAGCAGCCAAGATCCTCACACACGGTACACCGGGGAGCTGTTTTTT | CASSQDPHTRYTGELFF
NA | TRBJ1-6 | few | TRBV2 | TGTGCCAGCAGTTACGACGGGGCACGGAATTCACCCCTCCACTTT | CASSYDGARNSPLHF
NA | TRBJ1-4 | many | TRBV15 | TGTGCCACCAGCAGAGATTCTGGTACAACTAATGAAAAACTGTTTTTT | CATSRDSGTTNEKLFF
NA | TRBJ2-3 | NA | TRBV24-1 | TGTGACACCAGTGAGGATGATACGCAGTATTTT | CDTSEDDTQYF
TRBD1 | TRBJ2-7 | NA | TRBV11-2 | TGTGCCAGCAGCCATAGGGGCCACAGGGGTTTGTGGGAGCAGTACTTC | CASSHRGHRGLWEQYF
TRBD2 | TRBJ2-7 | NA | TRBV5-1 | TGCGCCAGCAGGCTACTAGCGGGAGCAACCTACGAGCAGTACTTC | CASRLLAGATYEQYF
NA | TRBJ2-3 | few | TRBV5-1 | TGCGCCAGCAGCTTGGGATCGGTGGGGACAGATACGCAGTATTTT | CASSLGSVGTDTQYF
TRBD1 | TRBJ2-7 | NA | TRBV25-1 | TGTGCCAGCGAGAAATCGGACAGGGGGGGCTACGAGCAGTACTTC | CASEKSDRGGYEQYF
NA | TRBJ1-2 | NA | TRBV7-3 | TGTGCCAGCAGCGAACGGGGCAACTATGGCTACACCTTC | CASSERGNYGYTF
TRBD2 | TRBJ2-2 | NA | TRBV2 | TGTGCCAGCCAAGGGACTCTAGAGGCGGGAGTAATCACCGGGGAGCTGTTTTTT | CASQGTLEAGVITGELFF
TRBD1 | TRBJ2-2 | NA | TRBV14 | TGTGCCAGCAGCCATCTCTCGACGGACAGGGTTACCGGGGAGCTGTTTTTT | CASSHLSTDRVTGELFF
NA | TRBJ2-3 | NA | TRBV29-1 | TGCAGCGTTGACCCTACAGGGCTGCCCACAGATACGCAGTATTTT | CSVDPTGLPTDTQYF
NA | TRBJ1-2 | few | TRBV10-3 | TGTGCCATCAGTGGCCCCCCTGCTCGAGGCTACACCTTC | CAISGPPARGYTF
NA | TRBJ2-3 | few | TRBV27 | TGTGCCAGCAGTACGATGGCAGGATACACAGATACGCAGTATTTT | CASSTMAGYTDTQYF
TRBD1 | TRBJ1-2 | NA | TRBV7-9 | TGTGCCAGCAGCTTAGGCCGGGGACAGAATAACTATGGCTACACCTTC | CASSLGRGQNNYGYTF
NA | TRBJ1-5 | few | TRBV2 | TGTGCCAGCAGTGAGAGGGTGGAACCGATTAGCAATCAGCCCCAGCATTTT | CASSERVEPISNQPQHF
TRBD2 | TRBJ2-3 | NA | TRBV10-3 | TGTGCCATCAGTGAGTCGGCTAGCGGGAGCACAGATACGCAGTATTTT | CAISESASGSTDTQYF
NA | TRBJ1-5 | NA | TRBV19 | TGTGCCAGTAGTATGTTCGGGGATAGCAATCAGCCCCAGCATTTT | CASSMFGDSNQPQHF
NA | TRBJ1-5 | NA | TRBV19 | TGTGCCAGTAGTATATTGGGCAGAACTAAATATCAGCCCCAGCATTTT | CASSILGRTKYQPQHF
NA | TRBJ1-4 | NA | TRBV2 | TGTGCCAGCAGTGAGTCGGGGGCTGGGGATGAAAAACTGTTTTTT | CASSESGAGDEKLFF
NA | TRBJ2-5 | once | TRBV5-1 | TGCGCCAGCAGCTTGGAGGCAGGGTTCTCAGAGACCCAGTACTTC | CASSLEAGFSETQYF
NA | TRBJ1-2 | few | TRBV15 | TGTGCCACCAGCAGAGATCTTGCGGGTCGGGGTAACTATGGCTACACCTTC | CATSRDLAGRGNYGYTF
NA | TRBJ2-7 | once | TRBV14 | TGTGCCAGCAGCGGCCCAAGGGGCTCAGCCTACGAGCAGTACTTC | CASSGPRGSAYEQYF
NA | TRBJ1-2 | few | TRBV4-3 | TGCGCCAGCAGCCAAGGTGGTGATAGCTATGGCTACACCTTC | CASSQGGDSYGYTF
TRBD2 | TRBJ2-5 | NA | TRBV27 | TGTGCCAGCAGTTTGGCCTCTAGCGGGAAGGAGACCCAGTACTTC | CASSLASSGKETQYF
NA | TRBJ2-7 | NA | TRBV20-1 | TGCAGTGCTAGAGATATGGAGGAAATCTACGAGCAGTACTTC | CSARDMEEIYEQYF
NA | TRBJ2-7 | NA | TRBV5-6 | TGTGCCAGCAGCTTGGCTCCGGGGGCGTCCTACGAGCAGTACTTC | CASSLAPGASYEQYF
TRBD1 | TRBJ2-4 | NA | TRBV2 | TGTGCCATCAGTGACCCGGGGACAGGGTTAGCCAAAAACATTCAGTACTTC | CAISDPGTGLAKNIQYF
TRBD2 | TRBJ2-3 | NA | TRBV2 | TGTGCCAGCAGTTACCGGACTAGCGGGAGAACAGATACGCAGTATTTT | CASSYRTSGRTDTQYF
TRBD1 | TRBJ2-7 | NA | TRBV10-1 | TGTGCCAGCAGTTACTCCGGGACAGGGGGCTCATTGCAGTACTTC | CASSYSGTGGSLQYF